This T cell receptor beta chain was captured by sequencing in a study of blood T cell repertoires in COVID-19 (dated by TCRdb to about 2020). The study in broad terms: Samples covering the acute and convalescent phases of COVID-19 were provided by collaborators in the United States, Italy and Spain. The material from the prospective study consisted of cDNA or gDNA derived from T cells, B-cell-depleted T cells, or PBMCs. The dataset comprised deeply sampled blood TCRbeta repertoires from subjects exposed to, actively infected with, or recovered from COVID-19. The repertoires were released in a freely available public database intended as a resource for research on the immune response to SARS-CoV-2. The samples were drawn from the first 160 participants of the ongoing ImmuneRACE study and from 1,200 or so subjects provided by 6 global collaborators. The sample metadata nearly always contained a de-identified subject ID, COVID-19 status, age in years and sex. Where available, HLA class I and class II types were taken from metadata supplied by the sample provider and were not determined by assay-based typing. General study outcomes and caveats: Clinical and demographic metadata were provided uncurated, with the amount varying by source and participant.

Whole blood was collected in K2EDTA tubes by collaborating institutions according to the institutions' own protocols. For TCRbeta analysis, collaborators shipped samples in one of three forms: frozen whole blood, isolated PBMCs, or DNA extracted from either of those sample types. As to this clone: Which antigen it targets is not known. There are no base qualities to consult, and no much larger clone falls within one base.

CDR1 and CDR2, looked up from the germline V gene, are SGHDT and YYEEEE. V loses 8 bases, J loses 3 bases, and the germline ends lie 18 bases apart. The CDR3 measures 15 amino acids from cysteine to phenylalanine. Of all the DNA, just the CDR3 is kept, 45 bases in frame from base 1. TCRbeta CDR3 regions were amplified from genomic DNA using the immunoSEQ Assay, a bias-controlled multiplex PCR. For the original study's pipeline: The number of nucleated cells in each sample was estimated from the amplification of reference gene primers within the assay. To quantify the absolute abundance of each unique TCRbeta CDR3 rearrangement, sequence reads were collapsed and filtered. For each sample, productive Simpson clonality was calculated by taking the square root of Simpson's diversity index across productive rearrangements. Held by TCRdb, this immuneACCESS table contains in-frame sequences only and omits some clones. Under half of the omission traces to an unresolved V gene where checked; the cause of the rest is unknown. That table is the source of V, J and clone size, and D and trimming were worked out from the DNA. The sample yields fewer than 80,000 clones; about four fifths were counted once. The ten top clones hold over 7.5% of the sample.

Source material: peripheral blood. The sequence was obtained from a human donor in a cohort sampled during active COVID-19. Recombination connected TRBV5-6 to TRBJ1-3, with TRBD1 tentatively as D gene (6 bases match). The nucleotide sequence is given as TGTGCCAGTGCGGACAGTTTAATTGTTGGAAACACCATATATTTT. The resulting protein is CASADSLIVGNTIYF. With the portions outside the CDR3 filled from the reference TRBV5-6 and TRBJ1-3 genes, the complete variable region becomes DAGVTQSPTHLIKTRGQQVTLRCSPKSGHDTVSWYQQALGQGPQFIFQYYEEEERQRGNFPDRFSGHQFPNYSSELNVNALLLGDSALYLCASADSLIVGNTIYFGEGSWLTVV.